Sequencing of this T cell receptor (beta chain) was carried out in a study of identical twins. Concerning this clonotype: Its antigen is as yet unknown.

TCRdb reprocessed the 5' RACE reads via MiXCR and lists one record per CDR3 protein. The table records about 890,000 distinct CDR3 sequences, around an eighth of them present only once. With 2 bases clipped from V and 4 bases from J, the junction kept 6 bases outside the gene matches. This CDR3 comprises 14 residues. The germline gives CDR1 DFQATT, CDR2 SNEGSKA (reference sequence). Study-wide results and limits: Within monozygotic twins, out-of-frame TCR alpha sharing was underestimated by the models.

Another study also made use of these data, one on yellow fever vaccine responses in identical twins.

Sequenced input: PBMCs. The chain carries TRBV20-1 and TRBJ2-5, with TRBD2 matching 8 bases. The TCR comes from a young woman in good health. The CDR3 DNA sequence: TGCAGTGCTAGAAATAGCGGGAAAGGAGAGACCCAGTACTTC. It is translated as CSARNSGKGETQYF.